The following is a T cell receptor (beta chain) sequence with its context. Its target is unknown. The CDR3 is 14 residues long. J was trimmed by 7 bases and V by 5 bases; bases with no gene match: 8. CDR1 and CDR2 (germline): SGHNT, YYREEE (reference sequence). Sequencing used immunoSEQ multiplex PCR; TCRdb keeps in-frame clones, though not all of them. Of fewer than 35,000 clones listed, about 78% were seen once; the top ten hold 35% to 45%. The sample originates from a study of T cells in localized non-small cell lung cancer. Study-wide points: Sequencing involved a lone tumor region, leaving heterogeneity possible. Of the tissues analyzed, uninvolved adjacent lung showed maximal T cell clonality, greater than tumor. Adjacent lung had a median roughly 58 of the 100 largest tumor clones. Prolonged overall survival went with higher T cell density in the blood.

The source of this sequence is a male donor aged 60 or over with stage II squamous cell lung carcinoma. This chain uses TRBV5-4 with TRBJ2-1, with 8 bases lining up with TRBD2. This material consisted of peripheral blood, taken before any cancer treatment. CDR3 coding DNA: TGTGCCAGCAGTTATCGGGGGGGCAAGAATGAGCAGTTCTTC. It is translated as CASSYRGGKNEQFF.